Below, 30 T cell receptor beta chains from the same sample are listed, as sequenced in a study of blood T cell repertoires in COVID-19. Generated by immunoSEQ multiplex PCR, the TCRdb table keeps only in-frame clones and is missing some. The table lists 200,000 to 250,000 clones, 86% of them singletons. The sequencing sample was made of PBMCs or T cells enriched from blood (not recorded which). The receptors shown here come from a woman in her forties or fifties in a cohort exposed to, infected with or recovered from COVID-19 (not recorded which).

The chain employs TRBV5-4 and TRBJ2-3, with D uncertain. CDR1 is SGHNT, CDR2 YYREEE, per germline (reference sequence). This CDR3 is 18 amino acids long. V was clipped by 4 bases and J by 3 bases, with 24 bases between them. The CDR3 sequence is CASSPNTGFLGRTDTQYF. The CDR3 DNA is TGTGCCAGCAGCCCCAATACCGGGTTCCTCGGTCGGACAGATACGCAGTATTTT.

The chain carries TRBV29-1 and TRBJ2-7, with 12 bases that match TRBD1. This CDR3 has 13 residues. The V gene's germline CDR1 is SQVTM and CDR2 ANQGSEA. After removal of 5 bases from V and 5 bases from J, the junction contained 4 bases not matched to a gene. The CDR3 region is CSVRGQGAHEQYF. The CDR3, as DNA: TGCAGCGTTAGGGGACAGGGGGCCCACGAGCAGTACTTC.

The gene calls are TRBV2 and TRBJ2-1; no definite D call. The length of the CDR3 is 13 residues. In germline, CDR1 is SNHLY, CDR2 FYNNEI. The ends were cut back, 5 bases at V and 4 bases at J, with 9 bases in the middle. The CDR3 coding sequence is TGTGCCAGCAGTCCGGGTTATTACAATGAGCAGTTCTTC. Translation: CASSPGYYNEQFF.

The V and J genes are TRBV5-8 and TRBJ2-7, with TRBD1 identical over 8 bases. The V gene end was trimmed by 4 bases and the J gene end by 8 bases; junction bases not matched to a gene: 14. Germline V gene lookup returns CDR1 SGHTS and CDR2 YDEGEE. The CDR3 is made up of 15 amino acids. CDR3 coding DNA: TGTGCCAGCAGCCTCGGTGGGACAGGTGGGGTGAAGCAGTACTTC. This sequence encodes CASSLGGTGGVKQYF.

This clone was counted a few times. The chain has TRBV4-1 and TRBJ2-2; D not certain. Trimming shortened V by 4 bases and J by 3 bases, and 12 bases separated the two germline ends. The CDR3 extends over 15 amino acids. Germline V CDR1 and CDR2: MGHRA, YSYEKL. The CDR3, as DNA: TGCGCCAGCAGCCCGAGGAGATCGGACACCGGGGAGCTGTTTTTT. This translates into CASSPRRSDTGELFF.

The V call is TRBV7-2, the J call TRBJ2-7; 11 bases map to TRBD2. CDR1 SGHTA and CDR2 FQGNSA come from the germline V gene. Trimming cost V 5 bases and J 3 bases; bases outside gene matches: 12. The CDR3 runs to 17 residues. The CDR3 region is CASSRSPSGGIYYEQYF. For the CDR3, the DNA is TGTGCCAGCAGCCGGAGCCCTAGCGGGGGGATTTACTACGAGCAGTACTTC. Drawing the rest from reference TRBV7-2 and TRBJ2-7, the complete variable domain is GAGVSQSPSNKVTEKGKDVELRCDPISGHTALYWYRQSLGQGLEFLIYFQGNSAPDKSGLPSDRFSAERTGGSVSTLTIQRTQQEDSAVYLCASSRSPSGGIYYEQYFGPGTRLTVT.

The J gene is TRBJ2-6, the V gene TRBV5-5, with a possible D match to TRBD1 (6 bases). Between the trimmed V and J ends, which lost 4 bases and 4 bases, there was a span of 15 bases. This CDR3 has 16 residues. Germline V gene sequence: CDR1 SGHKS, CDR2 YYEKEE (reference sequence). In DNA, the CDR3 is TGTGCCAGCAGCCTACAGGGTGGAGCCGGGGCCAACGTCCTGACTTTC. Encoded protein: CASSLQGGAGANVLTF.

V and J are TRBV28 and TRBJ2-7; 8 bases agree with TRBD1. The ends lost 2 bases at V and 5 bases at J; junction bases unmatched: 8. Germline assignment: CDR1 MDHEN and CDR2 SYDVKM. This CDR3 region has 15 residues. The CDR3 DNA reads TGTGCCAGCAGTTTAGGGACAGGTGTTTCCCACGAGCAGTACTTC. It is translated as CASSLGTGVSHEQYF.

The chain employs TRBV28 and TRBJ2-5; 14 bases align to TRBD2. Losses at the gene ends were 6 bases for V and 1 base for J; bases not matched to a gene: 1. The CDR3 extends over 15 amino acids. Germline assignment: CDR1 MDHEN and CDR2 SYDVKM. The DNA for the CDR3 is TGTGCCAGCAGGGGGACTAGCGGGGGCCAAGAGACCCAGTACTTC. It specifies CASRGTSGGQETQYF.

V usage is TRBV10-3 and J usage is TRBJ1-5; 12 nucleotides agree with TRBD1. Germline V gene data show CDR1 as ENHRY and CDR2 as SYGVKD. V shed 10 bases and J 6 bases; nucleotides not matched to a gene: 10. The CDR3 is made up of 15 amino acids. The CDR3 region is CATSGTGGAGQPQHF. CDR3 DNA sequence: TGTGCCACCTCCGGGACAGGGGGCGCGGGTCAGCCCCAGCATTTT.

The DNA for the CDR3 is TGTGCCACCAGCAGCGGACTAGCGGGGGGTCCGTACACAGATACGCAGTATTTT. It encodes CATSSGLAGGPYTDTQYF. This chain connects TRBV15 to TRBJ2-3; TRBD2 matches at 14 bases. V trimming: 3 bases; J trimming: 2 bases; junction bases outside the gene matches: 7. The CDR3 has 18 amino acids. The V gene's germline CDR1 is LNHNV and CDR2 YYDKDF (reference sequence).

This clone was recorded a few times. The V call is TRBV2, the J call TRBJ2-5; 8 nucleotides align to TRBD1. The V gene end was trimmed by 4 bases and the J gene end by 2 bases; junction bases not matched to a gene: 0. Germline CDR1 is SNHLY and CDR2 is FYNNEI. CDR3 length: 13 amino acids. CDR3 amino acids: CASSGTGQETQYF. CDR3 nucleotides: TGTGCCAGCAGTGGGACAGGGCAAGAGACCCAGTACTTC.

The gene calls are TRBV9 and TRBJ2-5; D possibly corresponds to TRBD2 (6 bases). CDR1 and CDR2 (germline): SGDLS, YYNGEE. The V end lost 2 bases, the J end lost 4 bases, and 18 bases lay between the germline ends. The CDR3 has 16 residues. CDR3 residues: CASSVRGGVVRETQYF. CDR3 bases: TGTGCCAGCAGCGTTAGGGGCGGGGTTGTTAGAGAGACCCAGTACTTC.

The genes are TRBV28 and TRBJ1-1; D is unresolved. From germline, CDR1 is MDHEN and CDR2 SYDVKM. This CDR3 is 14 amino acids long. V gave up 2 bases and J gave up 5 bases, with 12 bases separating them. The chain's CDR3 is CASSLRGGRTEAFF. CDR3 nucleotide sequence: TGTGCCAGCAGTTTAAGAGGAGGGAGGACTGAAGCTTTCTTT.

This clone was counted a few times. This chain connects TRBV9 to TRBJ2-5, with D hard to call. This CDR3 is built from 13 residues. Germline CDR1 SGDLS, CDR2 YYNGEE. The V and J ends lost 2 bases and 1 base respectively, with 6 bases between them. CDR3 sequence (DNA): TGTGCCAGCAGCGTCGCGGTCCAAGAGACCCAGTACTTC. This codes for CASSVAVQETQYF.

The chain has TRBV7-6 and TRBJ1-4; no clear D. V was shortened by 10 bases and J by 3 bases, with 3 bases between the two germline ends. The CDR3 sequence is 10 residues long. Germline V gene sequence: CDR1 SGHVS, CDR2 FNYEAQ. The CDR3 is CAISNEKLFF. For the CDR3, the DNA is TGTGCCATCTCTAATGAAAAACTGTTTTTT.

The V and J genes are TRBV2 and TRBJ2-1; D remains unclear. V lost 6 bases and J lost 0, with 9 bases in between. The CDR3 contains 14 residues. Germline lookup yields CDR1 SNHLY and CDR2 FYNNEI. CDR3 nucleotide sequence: TGTGCCAGCAGCGTAACGAGCTCCTACAATGAGCAGTTCTTC. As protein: CASSVTSSYNEQFF.

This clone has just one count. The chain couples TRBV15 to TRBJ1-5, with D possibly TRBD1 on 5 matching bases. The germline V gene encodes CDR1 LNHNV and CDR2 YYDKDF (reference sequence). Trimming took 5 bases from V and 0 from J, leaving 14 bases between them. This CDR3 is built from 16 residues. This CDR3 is CATSGGGEYSNQPQHF. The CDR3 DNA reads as TGTGCCACCAGCGGGGGAGGAGAATATAGCAATCAGCCCCAGCATTTT.

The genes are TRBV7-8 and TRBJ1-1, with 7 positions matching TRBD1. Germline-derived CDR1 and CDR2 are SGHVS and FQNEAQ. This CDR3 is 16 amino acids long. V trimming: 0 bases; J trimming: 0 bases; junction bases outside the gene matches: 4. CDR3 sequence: CASSLARDSMNTEAFF. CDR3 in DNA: TGTGCCAGCAGCTTAGCCCGGGACAGCATGAACACTGAAGCTTTCTTT.

CDR3 in DNA: TGCGCCAGCAGCCAGACAGACGCAACTAATGAAAAACTGTTTTTT. Translated, it gives CASSQTDATNEKLFF. V usage is TRBV4-1 and J usage is TRBJ1-4; D might be TRBD1 (5 bases). The CDR3 runs to 15 residues. Germline V gene lookup returns CDR1 MGHRA and CDR2 YSYEKL. V was trimmed by 3 bases and J by 0 bases, leaving 8 bases between them.

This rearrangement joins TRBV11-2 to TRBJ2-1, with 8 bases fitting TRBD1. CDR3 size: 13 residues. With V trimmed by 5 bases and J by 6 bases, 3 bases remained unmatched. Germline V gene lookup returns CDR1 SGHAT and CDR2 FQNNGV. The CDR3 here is CASSKDRVNEQFF. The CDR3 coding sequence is TGTGCCAGCAGCAAGGACAGGGTCAATGAGCAGTTCTTC.

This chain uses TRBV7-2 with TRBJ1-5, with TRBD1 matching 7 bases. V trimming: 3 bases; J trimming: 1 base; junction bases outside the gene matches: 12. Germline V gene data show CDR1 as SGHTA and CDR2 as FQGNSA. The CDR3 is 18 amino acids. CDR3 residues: CASSLRVGGIGSNQPQHF. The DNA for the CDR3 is TGTGCCAGCAGCTTGAGGGTAGGGGGCATTGGGAGCAATCAGCCCCAGCATTTT.

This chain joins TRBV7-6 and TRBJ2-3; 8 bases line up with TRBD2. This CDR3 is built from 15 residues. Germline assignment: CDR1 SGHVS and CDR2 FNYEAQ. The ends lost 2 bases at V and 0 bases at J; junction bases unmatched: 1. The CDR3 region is CASSLSGGSTDTQYF. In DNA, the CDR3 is TGTGCCAGCAGCTTATCGGGAGGGAGCACAGATACGCAGTATTTT.

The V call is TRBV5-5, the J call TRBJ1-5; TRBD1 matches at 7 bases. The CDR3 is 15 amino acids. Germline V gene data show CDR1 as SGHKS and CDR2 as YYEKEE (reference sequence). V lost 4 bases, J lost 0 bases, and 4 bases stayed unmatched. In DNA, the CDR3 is TGTGCCAGCAGCCCCGGGACAGTTAGCAATCAGCCCCAGCATTTT. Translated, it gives CASSPGTVSNQPQHF.

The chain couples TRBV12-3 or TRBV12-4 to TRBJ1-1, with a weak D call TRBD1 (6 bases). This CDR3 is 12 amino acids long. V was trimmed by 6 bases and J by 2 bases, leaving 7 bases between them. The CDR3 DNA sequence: TGTGCCAGCAGGGACAGCAACACTGAAGCTTTCTTT. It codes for CASRDSNTEAFF.

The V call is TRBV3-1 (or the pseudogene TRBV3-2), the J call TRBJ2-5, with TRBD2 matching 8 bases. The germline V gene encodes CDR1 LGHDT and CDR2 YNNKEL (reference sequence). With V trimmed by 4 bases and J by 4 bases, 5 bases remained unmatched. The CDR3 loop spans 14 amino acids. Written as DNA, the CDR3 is TGTGCCAGCAGCCCACAACTAGCGGTAGAGACCCAGTACTTC. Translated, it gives CASSPQLAVETQYF.

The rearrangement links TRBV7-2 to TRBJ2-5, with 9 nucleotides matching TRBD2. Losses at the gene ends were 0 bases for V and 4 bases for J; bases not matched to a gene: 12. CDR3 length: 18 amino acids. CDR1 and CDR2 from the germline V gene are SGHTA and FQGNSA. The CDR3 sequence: CASSLALLRGGLGETQYF. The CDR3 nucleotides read TGTGCCAGCAGCTTAGCGCTGTTGCGGGGGGGCCTTGGAGAGACCCAGTACTTC.

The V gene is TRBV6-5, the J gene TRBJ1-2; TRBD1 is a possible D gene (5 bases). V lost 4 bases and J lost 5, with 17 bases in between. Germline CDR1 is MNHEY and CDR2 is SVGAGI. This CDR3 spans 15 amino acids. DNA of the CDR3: TGTGCCAGCAGTTCCTCCTGGGGGGAGTGGTATGGCTACACCTTC. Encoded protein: CASSSSWGEWYGYTF.

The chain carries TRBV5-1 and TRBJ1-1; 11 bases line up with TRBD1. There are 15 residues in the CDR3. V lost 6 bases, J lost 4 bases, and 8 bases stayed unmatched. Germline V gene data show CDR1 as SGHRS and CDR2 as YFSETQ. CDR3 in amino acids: CASNLRTGGLTEAFF. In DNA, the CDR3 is TGCGCCAGCAACCTAAGGACAGGGGGCCTCACTGAAGCTTTCTTT.

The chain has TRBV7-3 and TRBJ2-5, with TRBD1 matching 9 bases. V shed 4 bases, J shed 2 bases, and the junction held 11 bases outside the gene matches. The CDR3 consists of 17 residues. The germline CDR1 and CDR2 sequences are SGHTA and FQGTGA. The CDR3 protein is CASSSGQGIPTQETQYF. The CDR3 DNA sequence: TGTGCCAGCAGCTCTGGACAGGGGATTCCCACTCAAGAGACCCAGTACTTC.